The next 32 T cell receptor beta chains were all read from a single sample in a study of CXCR4 blockade with PD-1 therapy in pancreatic cancer. The table came from immunoSEQ multiplex PCR; TCRdb's copy has only in-frame clones and leaves some out. This table has approximately 2,500 clones, 40% appearing once. The sample comprised tumor tissue. The receptors stem from a human donor with pancreatic ductal adenocarcinoma.

The genes are TRBV19 and TRBJ1-1; D perhaps matches TRBD1 (5 bases). CDR3 size: 13 residues. The V and J ends lost 3 bases and 10 bases respectively, with 15 bases between them. CDR1 and CDR2 from the germline V gene are LNHDA and SQIVND (reference sequence). In DNA form, the CDR3 reads TGTGCCAGTAGTATGGGTAGGGACGGAGCAGCTTTCTTT. This codes for CASSMGRDGAAFF.

V usage is TRBV19 and J usage is TRBJ1-1, with 7 bases identical to TRBD1. Per the germline V gene, CDR1 is LNHDA and CDR2 is SQIVND (reference sequence). J lost 6 bases, V lost 3 bases, and 13 bases had no gene match. CDR3 length: 16 amino acids. CDR3 sequence reads: CASSMERQGLVAEAFF. The CDR3 region has the DNA TGTGCCAGTAGTATGGAAAGACAGGGTCTGGTGGCTGAAGCTTTCTTT.

The chain combines TRBV9 with TRBJ1-3; D might be TRBD1 (5 bases). The CDR3 length is 13 residues. V lost 1 base and J lost 6, with 8 bases in between. Germline values: CDR1 SGDLS, CDR2 YYNGEE. The CDR3 nucleotides read TGTGCCAGCAGCGTACCGGGGGAAAACACCATATATTTT. Its protein product is CASSVPGENTIYF.

The table lists this clone with a count of one. The CDR3 DNA reads as TGTGCCAGTGGACGGACTAGCGGGGCGAACACCGGGGAGCTGTTTTTT. Protein sequence: CASGRTSGANTGELFF. This chain connects TRBV19 to TRBJ2-2; 12 nucleotides align to TRBD2. Germline CDR1 is LNHDA and CDR2 is SQIVND (reference sequence). V trimming: 8 bases; J trimming: 0 bases; junction bases outside the gene matches: 4. The CDR3 loop spans 16 amino acids.

V gene TRBV28 combines with J gene TRBJ1-2; 7 nucleotides align to TRBD1. The V and J ends lost 7 bases and 5 bases, in that order; junction bases with no gene match: 7. This CDR3 is 13 amino acids long. Germline V lookup: CDR1 MDHEN, CDR2 SYDVKM. CDR3 DNA: TGTGCCAGCACAGACAGGGCCTGGTATGGCTACACCTTC. Translated, it gives CASTDRAWYGYTF.

In its sample, this clone was seen a few times. The chain uses TRBV5-1 and TRBJ2-7, with 9 positions matching TRBD1. V lost 2 bases and J lost 6; bases outside the gene matches: 21. The germline CDR1 and CDR2 sequences are SGHRS and YFSETQ. This CDR3 spans 19 amino acids. This chain's CDR3 is CASSLPGQGTALLRGEQYF. The CDR3 nucleotides read TGCGCCAGCAGCTTACCGGGACAGGGTACTGCCCTCTTACGTGGCGAGCAGTACTTC.

V is TRBV14 and J is TRBJ2-1; D may be TRBD2 (5 bases). V lost 3 bases and J lost 6, with 12 bases in between. CDR1 is SGHDN, CDR2 FVKESK, per germline. The CDR3 totals 14 residues. The CDR3 DNA is TGTGCCAGCAGCCACCGGAGGTGGGCCAATGAGCAGTTCTTC. Its translation is CASSHRRWANEQFF.

This sequence joins TRBV28 and TRBJ1-1; weak D call: TRBD1 (5 bases). CDR3 length: 14 amino acids. Germline assignment: CDR1 MDHEN and CDR2 SYDVKM. Trimming shortened V by 10 bases and J by 0 bases, and 15 bases separated the two germline ends. The CDR3 loop reads CATTRGDLNTEAFF. CDR3 in DNA: TGTGCCACCACCCGGGGGGATTTGAACACTGAAGCTTTCTTT.

V is TRBV28 and J is TRBJ1-1, with TRBD1 matching 8 bases. With V trimmed by 5 bases and J by 0 bases, 2 bases remained unmatched. From germline, CDR1 is MDHEN and CDR2 SYDVKM. This CDR3 has 14 amino acids. The CDR3 sequence is CASSETGVNTEAFF. As DNA, the CDR3 is TGTGCCAGCAGTGAGACAGGGGTGAACACTGAAGCTTTCTTT.

This chain connects TRBV19 to TRBJ2-2; perhaps D is TRBD1 or TRBD2 (6 bases each). CDR3 length equals 16 residues. Trimming took 6 bases from V and 0 from J, leaving 14 bases between them. Germline CDR1 reads LNHDA; CDR2 reads SQIVND (reference sequence). CDR3 in DNA: TGTGCCAGTAGACCGGGGGCCTCCGCGAACACCGGGGAGCTGTTTTTT. Amino acids: CASRPGASANTGELFF.

V and J are TRBV19 and TRBJ1-5; 9 bases align to TRBD1. Germline-derived CDR1 and CDR2 are LNHDA and SQIVND (reference sequence). With 5 bases clipped from V and 2 bases from J, the junction kept 22 bases outside the gene matches. The CDR3 has 21 residues. The CDR3 here is CASSSLSRLGQGLVGNQPQHF. CDR3 DNA sequence: TGTGCCAGTAGTTCACTCTCCAGACTGGGACAGGGTTTGGTGGGCAATCAGCCCCAGCATTTT. Using reference TRBV19 and TRBJ1-5 for the parts outside the CDR3, the full variable domain is DGGITQSPKYLFRKEGQNVTLSCEQNLNHDAMYWYRQDPGQGLRLIYYSQIVNDFQKGDIAEGYSVSREKKESFPLTVTSAQKNPTAFYLCASSSLSRLGQGLVGNQPQHFGDGTRLSIL.

There are a few counts of this clone. This rearrangement joins TRBV30 to TRBJ2-3, with D tentatively TRBD1 or TRBD2 (5 bases each). The CDR3 has 13 amino acids. Trimming shortened V by 0 bases and J by 4 bases, and 8 bases separated the two germline ends. The germline CDR1 and CDR2 sequences are GTSNPN and SVGIG (reference sequence). The CDR3 nucleotides are TGTGCCTGGAGTGTGGGGACGGCAGATACGCAGTATTTT. Translated: CAWSVGTADTQYF.

V is TRBV11-3 and J is TRBJ2-7; tentatively, D is TRBD1 (6 bases). Deletions cut 3 bases from V and 7 bases from J, with 16 bases between. This CDR3 spans 14 amino acids. Germline assignment: CDR1 SGHNT and CDR2 YENEEA. The CDR3 sequence is CASSLDQGPREQYF. The CDR3 region has the DNA TGTGCCAGCAGCTTGGATCAGGGGCCGAGAGAGCAGTACTTC.

The V gene is TRBV10-2, the J gene TRBJ2-5; 11 bases are a match to TRBD2. CDR1 and CDR2 from the germline V gene are WSHSY and SAAADI. J was trimmed by 5 bases and V by 6 bases; bases with no gene match: 11. The CDR3 is 16 residues long. The CDR3 here is CASRGPSGGPGETQYF. Written as DNA, the CDR3 is TGCGCCAGCAGGGGCCCTAGCGGGGGGCCTGGGGAGACCCAGTACTTC.

The chain combines TRBV9 with TRBJ1-4; 8 positions agree with TRBD1. The CDR3 is 13 amino acids. CDR1 is SGDLS and CDR2 is YYNGEE in the germline V gene. With 5 bases clipped from V and 7 bases from J, the junction kept 4 bases outside the gene matches. The CDR3 region has the DNA TGTGCCAGCAGTGCAGGGGGCGTTGAAAAACTGTTTTTT. Protein sequence: CASSAGGVEKLFF.

In its sample, this clone ranks as medium-sized. The chain links TRBV4-1 to TRBJ2-3; 9 nucleotides line up with TRBD1. Germline V gene data show CDR1 as MGHRA and CDR2 as YSYEKL. CDR3 size: 18 residues. V shed 0 bases, J shed 3 bases, and the junction held 10 bases outside the gene matches. Here the CDR3 reads CASSQDQLQGARTDTQYF. In DNA form, the CDR3 reads TGCGCCAGCAGCCAAGATCAGTTACAGGGGGCTAGAACAGATACGCAGTATTTT.

This clone was observed a handful of times. V usage is TRBV27 and J usage is TRBJ2-3; TRBD1 matches 7 bases. The V gene's germline CDR1 is MNHEY and CDR2 SMNVEV (reference sequence). The CDR3 consists of 14 residues. V lost 8 bases, J lost 6 bases, and 11 bases stayed unmatched. DNA for the CDR3: TGTGCCAGCTCTGGACAGGACGAGCTCGATACGCAGTATTTT. As protein: CASSGQDELDTQYF.

This clone is medium-sized. J is TRBJ2-3 and V is TRBV6-8; the match to TRBD2 covers 7 bases. The CDR3 totals 14 residues. V shed 4 bases, J shed 6 bases, and the junction held 7 bases outside the gene matches. CDR1 is MNHGY, CDR2 SAAAGT, per germline. The CDR3 is CASSLGGSRDTQYF. The CDR3 nucleotides read TGTGCCAGCAGTTTGGGAGGGTCGCGTGATACGCAGTATTTT.

This clone is categorized as large. The chain recombines TRBV28 with TRBJ2-3; a weak D match, TRBD2 (6 bases). Per the germline V gene, CDR1 is MDHEN and CDR2 is SYDVKM. The CDR3 sequence is 14 residues long. Trimming pared 3 bases from V and 1 base from J, leaving 8 bases between. The CDR3 DNA reads as TGTGCCAGCAGTTTCGTAGCGGGCACAGATACGCAGTATTTT. Translation gives CASSFVAGTDTQYF.

The sample holds a few counts of this clone. This chain connects TRBV9 to TRBJ1-1, with D uncertain. V lost 0 bases, J lost 5 bases, and 11 bases lay in between. This CDR3 is built from 14 residues. Germline V gene sequence: CDR1 SGDLS, CDR2 YYNGEE. The CDR3 loop is CASSVEVEGTEAFF. In DNA, the CDR3 is TGTGCCAGCAGCGTAGAGGTAGAAGGGACTGAAGCTTTCTTT.

The V call is TRBV9, the J call TRBJ1-2, with TRBD1 as a possible D gene (5 bases). Germline lookup yields CDR1 SGDLS and CDR2 YYNGEE. This CDR3 is 12 amino acids long. V was cut by 5 bases and J by 7 bases, with 12 bases left in between. CDR3 sequence reads: CASRDTGRGYTF. CDR3 bases: TGTGCCAGCAGGGACACGGGACGTGGCTACACCTTC.

By share, this clone counts as medium-sized (0.01 to 0.1%). This chain links TRBV4-1 with TRBJ1-3; weak D call: TRBD1 (5 bases). CDR1 and CDR2 (germline): MGHRA, YSYEKL. V was pared by 0 bases and J by 1 base, with 7 bases between. CDR3 length: 15 residues. CDR3 sequence (DNA): TGCGCCAGCAGCCAAGAGACAGTTTCTGGAAACACCATATATTTT. Its translation: CASSQETVSGNTIYF.

The chain couples TRBV7-5 to TRBJ2-1. TRBV7-5 is given as a pseudogene. The CDR3 is 15 amino acids. CDR3 coding DNA: TGTGCCAGCAGCTTAGGGGGCCGGGACTACAATGAGCAGTTCTTC. As protein: CASSLGGRDYNEQFF.

V usage is TRBV19 and J usage is TRBJ2-1; D perhaps matches TRBD1 (6 bases). Germline lookup yields CDR1 LNHDA and CDR2 SQIVND (reference sequence). Trimming stripped 4 bases from V and 8 bases from J, with 12 bases between. The CDR3 has 13 amino acids. CDR3 loop: CASSKQGFDEQFF. In nucleotides, the CDR3 is TGTGCCAGTAGTAAACAGGGCTTCGATGAGCAGTTCTTC.

The chain links TRBV19 to TRBJ2-2; D unclear. Germline V gene data show CDR1 as LNHDA and CDR2 as SQIVND (reference sequence). V lost 10 bases, J lost 1 base, and 10 bases lay in between. The CDR3 totals 13 residues. The CDR3 loop reads CATGLQNTGELFF. The CDR3 region has the DNA TGTGCCACCGGATTGCAGAACACCGGGGAGCTGTTTTTT.

About this clone: A read error may produce the germline difference seen at one junction end. J is TRBJ2-1 and V is TRBV19; D is possibly TRBD2 (6 bases). The CDR3 runs to 13 residues. Germline V CDR1 and CDR2: LNHDA, SQIVND (reference sequence). The CDR3 spells CASSIGGANEQFF. The DNA for the CDR3 is TGTGCCAGTAGCATAGGAGGGGCCAATGAGCAGTTCTTC.

This rearrangement joins TRBV19 to TRBJ1-1; no firm D call. Germline CDR1 and CDR2: LNHDA and SQIVND (reference sequence). This CDR3 spans 12 amino acids. V was clipped by 4 bases and J by 4 bases, with 7 bases between them. The CDR3 is CASSTGSTEAFF. Written as DNA, the CDR3 is TGTGCCAGTAGTACCGGGTCCACTGAAGCTTTCTTT.

This clone is classed as medium-sized (0.01 to 0.1%). This chain connects TRBV11-3 to TRBJ2-1; 9 bases fit TRBD2. There are 18 residues in the CDR3. Per the germline V gene, CDR1 is SGHNT and CDR2 is YENEEA. V gave up 7 bases and J gave up 1 base; unmatched junction bases: 14. The CDR3 DNA is TGTGCCAGCACGCTACTCCGAGCGGGGGGAAGGTCCTACAATGAGCAGTTCTTC. It yields the protein CASTLLRAGGRSYNEQFF.

This clone was counted a single time. V gene TRBV18 combines with J gene TRBJ2-4; 7 bases match TRBD1. J lost 0 bases, V lost 3 bases, and 5 bases had no gene match. Germline lookup yields CDR1 KGHSH and CDR2 LQKENI. The CDR3 spans 16 residues. The chain's CDR3 is CASSPTTGIAKNIQYF. CDR3 DNA sequence: TGTGCCAGCTCACCCACGACAGGGATAGCCAAAAACATTCAGTACTTC.

In its sample, this clone is large. This chain joins TRBV28 and TRBJ2-2; 7 bases match TRBD2. Germline V lookup: CDR1 MDHEN, CDR2 SYDVKM. The CDR3 loop spans 16 amino acids. The V gene end was trimmed by 4 bases and the J gene end by 6 bases; junction bases not matched to a gene: 11. The CDR3 region has the DNA TGTGCCAGCAGTTATCGGACTAGTGGGTCCGCCGGGGAGCTGTTTTTT. Its translation is CASSYRTSGSAGELFF.

The V call is TRBV28, the J call TRBJ1-3; D not certain. Trimming shortened V by 2 bases and J by 4 bases, and 9 bases separated the two germline ends. Germline V gene data show CDR1 as MDHEN and CDR2 as SYDVKM. The CDR3 consists of 14 residues. The CDR3 region is CASSLGSLGNTIYF. For the CDR3, the DNA is TGTGCCAGCAGTTTAGGCAGTCTGGGAAACACCATATATTTT.

The chain combines TRBV18 with TRBJ1-1; 10 positions agree with TRBD1. Trimming at V came to 2 bases and at J to 7 bases, leaving 13 bases not matched to a gene. Germline V gives CDR1 KGHSH, CDR2 LQKENI. This CDR3 has 17 amino acids. The CDR3 bases are TGTGCCAGCTCACCAAGGACAGGGGGTTTTCAGTATGGTGAAGCTTTCTTT. Amino acids: CASSPRTGGFQYGEAFF. Drawing the rest from reference TRBV18 and TRBJ1-1, the complete variable domain is NAGVMQNPRHLVRRRGQEARLRCSPMKGHSHVYWYRQLPEEGLKFMVYLQKENIIDESGMPKERFSAEFPKEGPSILRIQQVVRGDSAAYFCASSPRTGGFQYGEAFFGQGTRLTVV.